The present T cell receptor beta chain was sequenced within a study of molecular identifiers for immune sequencing clone quantification. Naive CD8 T cells were FACS-sorted by CD8+CD4-CCR7+CD45RA+ markers. This clonotype appeared many times. Its matching antigen is unknown. Previously described methods and listed TCR primers were used for bulk TCR libraries. Each CDR3 protein is one row after TCRdb ran MiXCR on the PCR reads. The table includes 85,000 to 95,000 distinct CDR3 sequences, around 20% detected once. The CDR3 has 14 amino acids. Trimming shortened V by 2 bases and J by 0 bases, and 7 bases separated the two germline ends. Germline loops: CDR1 LGHDT, CDR2 YNNKEL (reference sequence). Notes on the study in general: The study found clones above 20 RNA copies held over 98% of effector molecules and under 1% in naive cells. Molecules of identical TCR sharing a barcode could underestimate highly expanded clone sizes.

The source is a human donor in good health. Some libraries in this study had Jurkat cell RNA spiked in. V usage is TRBV3-1 and J usage is TRBJ1-1, with a possible D match to TRBD1 (5 bases). What was sequenced was naive CD8+ T cells from blood, with Jurkat cell RNA spiked in. Subset of the sample: FACS-sorted CD8+CD4-CCR7+CD45RA+ naive T cells. The CDR3 here is CASSQQGLNTEAFF. In DNA form, the CDR3 reads TGTGCCAGCAGCCAACAGGGCTTGAACACTGAAGCTTTCTTT.